This is a list of T cell receptor beta chains from one sample in a study of early T cells in non-severe SARS-CoV-2 infection. TCRdb independently ran MiXCR on the 5' RACE reads; one entry per CDR3 protein. The data contain tens of thousands of distinct CDR3 sequences, over 9% of them singletons. The sequencing used whole blood, collected at baseline. The receptors here all came from an adult who was a healthcare worker with PCR-confirmed SARS-CoV-2 infection or an uninfected control (not recorded which). Both conserved end residues are part of each CDR3.

J gene | V gene | CDR3 protein
TRBJ2-7 | TRBV4-1 | CASSQDKGTGEQYF
TRBJ2-1 | TRBV10-1 | CASSPRASLAGGPNEQFF
TRBJ2-7 | TRBV9 | CASSPGQGQPYEQYF
TRBJ1-2 | TRBV5-1 | CASSLGGDASQGGYTF
TRBJ1-5 | TRBV9 | CASSVGSDDQPQHF
TRBJ1-1 | TRBV29-1 | CSVEVVEMNTEAFF
TRBJ1-2 | TRBV7-2 | CATTGTGYGYTF
TRBJ2-1 | TRBV27 | CASSLGGYNEQFF
TRBJ2-2 | TRBV11-2 | CASSLDRVSGELFF
TRBJ2-1 | TRBV27 | CASSREMGSYNEQFF
TRBJ2-7 | TRBV11-2 | CTSSLGVQGYEQYF
TRBJ1-4 | TRBV19 | CASSARGIGEKLFF
TRBJ2-6 | TRBV28 | CAVPAAGSGANVLTF
TRBJ2-3 | TRBV9 | CASSGPSTDTQYF
TRBJ1-4 | TRBV20-1 | CSAVTGQINEKLFF
TRBJ2-7 | TRBV19 | CASSIWPDRVDEQYF
TRBJ2-3 | TRBV7-9 | CASSLAGTPVEDTQYF
TRBJ2-7 | TRBV30 | CAWSASYEQYF
TRBJ2-7 | TRBV20-1 | CSAYSPYEQYF
TRBJ2-2 | TRBV12-5 | CASSQASGTGELFF
TRBJ2-3 | TRBV5-6 | CASSFKSVLASGARDTQYF
TRBJ1-5 | TRBV3-1 | CASSPLGINNQPQHF
TRBJ2-1 | TRBV7-9 | CASSMTEEAYNEQFF
TRBJ2-2 | TRBV3-1 | CASSQEPQYTGELFF